The 25 T cell receptor beta chains below were found in one sample sequenced in a study of cytomegalovirus exposure and HLA in healthy donors. Primers included in the PCR were 60 Vbeta and 13 Jbeta primers. Sequencing was performed with immunoSEQ multiplex PCR; in TCRdb, only in-frame clones are kept and a portion is missing. Among more than 150,000 clones listed, roughly 84% were seen once. Sample: PBMCs. The receptors stem from a girl less than two years old in good health and CMV-seronegative.

Comment on this clone: At the DNA level, this CDR3 is encoded by other sequences in the same sample as well. The chain employs TRBV5-1 and TRBJ2-3; 10 positions agree with TRBD1. Germline CDR1 SGHRS, CDR2 YFSETQ. After removal of 0 bases from V and 3 bases from J, the junction contained 1 base not matched to a gene. This CDR3 is built from 15 residues. The CDR3 bases are TGCGCCAGCAGCTTGGCGGGACAGGGGACAGATACGCAGTATTTT. Translation gives CASSLAGQGTDTQYF.

This clone was counted only a few times. The CDR3 here is CASSERPGIDEQYF. The CDR3 bases are TGTGCCAGCAGTGAACGGCCGGGGATTGACGAGCAGTACTTC. The rearrangement joins TRBV2 to TRBJ2-7, with D possibly being TRBD2 (5 bases). The length of the CDR3 is 14 residues. The germline gives CDR1 SNHLY, CDR2 FYNNEI. V was trimmed by 2 bases and J by 5 bases, leaving 13 bases between them.

The genes are TRBV7-8 and TRBJ1-2; maybe TRBD1 (6 bases). Germline-derived CDR1 and CDR2 are SGHVS and FQNEAQ. V lost 3 bases to trimming and J lost 2 bases, with 16 bases between them. The CDR3 has 16 amino acids. CDR3 nucleotide sequence: TGTGCCAGCAGCTTTGGCGTCATGGGGGCCAACTATGGCTACACCTTC. It codes for CASSFGVMGANYGYTF. Complete variable domain (other parts from reference TRBV7-8 and TRBJ1-2): GAGVSQSPRYKVAKRGQDVALRCDPISGHVSLFWYQQALGQGPEFLTYFQNEAQLDKSGLPSDRFFAERPEGSVSTLKIQRTQQEDSAVYLCASSFGVMGANYGYTFGSGTRLTVV.

The chain links TRBV19 to TRBJ1-2, with D possibly matching TRBD1 (6 bases). This CDR3 is 14 amino acids long. Trimming shortened V by 5 bases and J by 4 bases, and 14 bases separated the two germline ends. Germline CDR1 is LNHDA and CDR2 is SQIVND (reference sequence). CDR3 DNA: TGTGCCAGTAGTTTGGGGGCGCCCAGCTATGGCTACACCTTC. Translating it yields CASSLGAPSYGYTF.

V gene TRBV6-5 combines with J gene TRBJ2-1, with 13 bases aligning to TRBD2. Germline V gene sequence: CDR1 MNHEY, CDR2 SVGAGI. J was trimmed by 10 bases and V by 2 bases; bases with no gene match: 2. The CDR3 spans 14 residues. DNA of the CDR3: TGTGCCAGCAGTTACCGACTAGCGGGAGGCGAGCAGTTCTTC. Its translation is CASSYRLAGGEQFF.

The chain couples TRBV5-1 to TRBJ2-3, with 11 positions matching TRBD2. The V segment lost 4 bases and the J segment 2 bases; nucleotides outside the gene matches: 6. This CDR3 is 16 amino acids long. Germline V lookup: CDR1 SGHRS, CDR2 YFSETQ. CDR3 in amino acids: CASSPTSGGVTDTQYF. CDR3 sequence (DNA): TGCGCCAGCAGCCCAACTAGCGGGGGTGTCACAGATACGCAGTATTTT.

CDR3 amino acids: CASSPLRESDEQYF. The CDR3 coding sequence is TGTGCCAGCAGCCCCCTCAGGGAAAGCGACGAGCAGTACTTC. This sequence joins TRBV4-2 and TRBJ2-7, with D possibly matching TRBD1 (5 bases). Germline CDR1 LGHNA, CDR2 YNFKEQ. Deletions cut 4 bases from V and 5 bases from J, with 15 bases between. The CDR3 extends over 14 amino acids.

This chain uses TRBV10-1 with TRBJ2-2, with 7 bases fitting TRBD1. This CDR3 is 12 amino acids long. The germline gives CDR1 WNHNN, CDR2 SYGVQD (reference sequence). The ends lost 6 bases at V and 6 bases at J; junction bases unmatched: 1. CDR3 region: CASRTGAGELFF. The CDR3 DNA is TGCGCCAGCAGAACAGGGGCCGGGGAGCTGTTTTTT.

The rearrangement uses TRBV25-1 and TRBJ1-2; D is possibly TRBD1 (5 bases). Germline assignment: CDR1 MGHDK and CDR2 SYGVNS. V was cut by 4 bases and J by 9 bases, with 12 bases left in between. The CDR3 has 12 amino acids. In nucleotides, the CDR3 is TGTGCCAGCAGTGGGGGGGGTTTAAGCTACACCTTC. This translates into CASSGGGLSYTF.

This clone was detected only a few times. The chain couples TRBV18 to TRBJ1-5; 7 nucleotides match TRBD1. Trimming at V came to 2 bases and at J to 4 bases, leaving 5 bases not matched to a gene. Germline CDR1 reads KGHSH; CDR2 reads LQKENI. The CDR3 sequence is 15 residues long. The CDR3 here is CASSPGRDSNQPQHF. The CDR3 bases are TGTGCCAGCTCACCAGGCCGGGACAGTAATCAGCCCCAGCATTTT.

This clone occurred a few times. The gene calls are TRBV30 and TRBJ1-1; D perhaps matches TRBD1 (6 bases). Germline loops: CDR1 GTSNPN, CDR2 SVGIG (reference sequence). This CDR3 contains 13 residues. V lost 2 bases and J lost 2, with 9 bases in between. The CDR3 spells CAWSLQGNTEAFF. The DNA for the CDR3 is TGTGCCTGGAGTCTACAGGGTAACACTGAAGCTTTCTTT. Together with reference TRBV30 and TRBJ1-1, the CDR3 gives the full variable domain: SQTIHQWPATLVQPVGSPLSLECTVEGTSNPNLYWYRQAAGRGLQLLFYSVGIGQISSEVPQNLSASRPQDRQFILSSKKLLLSDSGFYLCAWSLQGNTEAFFGQGTRLTVV.

The chain is built from TRBV5-1 and TRBJ2-1; 10 nucleotides agree with TRBD2. The germline CDR1 and CDR2 sequences are SGHRS and YFSETQ. This CDR3 spans 15 amino acids. Trimming removed 4 bases from V and 6 bases from J; junction bases left unmatched: 7. CDR3 nucleotides: TGCGCCAGCAGCCTACCAGCGGGGGGGAGCAATGAGCAGTTCTTC. Its translation is CASSLPAGGSNEQFF. Combining the CDR3 with reference TRBV5-1 and TRBJ2-1 gives the whole variable domain KAGVTQTPRYLIKTRGQQVTLSCSPISGHRSVSWYQQTPGQGLQFLFEYFSETQRNKGNFPGRFSGRQFSNSRSEMNVSTLELGDSALYLCASSLPAGGSNEQFFGPGTRLTVL.

The rearrangement links TRBV6-4 to TRBJ1-2, with 8 bases matching TRBD1. J lost 7 bases, V lost 8 bases, and 12 bases had no gene match. The CDR3 is 14 residues long. Germline values: CDR1 MRHNA, CDR2 SNTAGT. CDR3 sequence reads: CASSSDRALSGYTF. The DNA for the CDR3 is TGTGCCAGCTCATCGGACAGGGCCCTTAGTGGCTACACCTTC.

The rearrangement links TRBV5-1 to TRBJ2-5; TRBD2 agrees at 7 bases. The end of the DNA is better explained by TRBJ2-7, so the J call may be wrong. The CDR3 runs 16 residues. In germline, CDR1 is SGHRS, CDR2 YFSETQ. This CDR3 is CASSPGPAGLTYEQYF. The CDR3 bases are TGCGCCAGCAGCCCCGGGCCAGCGGGGTTAACCTACGAGCAGTACTTC.

The chain is built from TRBV6-6 and TRBJ2-1; no definite D call. V gave up 5 bases and J gave up 8 bases, with 10 bases separating them. The CDR3 spans 12 residues. Germline V lookup: CDR1 MNHNY, CDR2 SVGAGI (reference sequence). In DNA, the CDR3 is TGTGCCAGCAGTAAACTCCCTGATGAGCAGTTCTTC. It specifies CASSKLPDEQFF.

The chain is built from TRBV7-9 and TRBJ1-2; possible D gene TRBD1, 5 bases. Germline V gives CDR1 SEHNR, CDR2 FQNEAQ (reference sequence). The CDR3 is 11 amino acids. V shed 4 bases and J shed 8 bases, with 8 bases lying between them. The CDR3 nucleotides read TGTGCCAGCAGCTCGGAGGGGGGCTACACCTTC. Translated: CASSSEGGYTF.

This clone was picked up one time. The CDR3 does not end in the conserved phenylalanine or tryptophan, so this is likely a read error. No DNA is shown, since the ends of the CDR3 on it are uncertain; the CDR3 is the one TCRdb lists. J is TRBJ2-7 and V is TRBV21-1; the table's D call, TRBD2, has no DNA check behind it. TRBV21-1 constitutes a pseudogene. The CDR3 numbers 9 amino acids, ends counted. The CDR3 loop reads CASSKVSGL.

In regard to this clone: This specimen includes other DNA sequences encoding the same CDR3. The chain employs TRBV7-2 and TRBJ2-5; tentatively, D is TRBD2 (6 bases). Looked up from germline, CDR1 is SGHTA and CDR2 is FQGNSA. This CDR3 has 13 amino acids. The ends were cut back, 3 bases at V and 3 bases at J, with 8 bases in the middle. As DNA, the CDR3 is TGTGCCAGCAGCTTGACGGGAGAAGAGACCCAGTACTTC. Translating it yields CASSLTGEETQYF. The full variable domain, completed using reference TRBV7-2 and TRBJ2-5, is GAGVSQSPSNKVTEKGKDVELRCDPISGHTALYWYRQSLGQGLEFLIYFQGNSAPDKSGLPSDRFSAERTGGSVSTLTIQRTQQEDSAVYLCASSLTGEETQYFGPGTRLLVL.

The chain couples TRBV10-3 to TRBJ2-1; tentatively, D is TRBD1 (6 bases). The ends were cut back, 4 bases at V and 0 bases at J, with 13 bases in the middle. The germline V gene encodes CDR1 ENHRY and CDR2 SYGVKD. This CDR3 is 16 amino acids long. The CDR3, as DNA: TGTGCCATCAGTGCACAGGGTTCAAGCTCCTACAATGAGCAGTTCTTC. Amino acids: CAISAQGSSSYNEQFF.

The chain uses TRBV6-1 and TRBJ2-1; the match to TRBD1 covers 8 bases. The V gene end was trimmed by 3 bases and the J gene end by 0 bases; junction bases not matched to a gene: 7. Germline assignment: CDR1 MNHNS and CDR2 SASEGT. This CDR3 contains 17 residues. Here the CDR3 reads CASSEDRDVSSYNEQFF. In DNA form, the CDR3 reads TGTGCCAGCAGTGAGGACAGGGATGTAAGCTCCTACAATGAGCAGTTCTTC.

In this sample, this clone turned up once. J is TRBJ2-1 and V is TRBV30; 7 nucleotides agree with TRBD2. With V trimmed by 5 bases and J by 3 bases, 4 bases remained unmatched. CDR3 length equals 13 residues. Germline assignment: CDR1 GTSNPN and CDR2 SVGIG (reference sequence). The CDR3 loop reads CAWSSGDYNEQFF. As DNA, the CDR3 is TGTGCCTGGTCTAGCGGAGACTACAATGAGCAGTTCTTC.

This clone has only a few counts. The chain recombines TRBV6-1 with TRBJ1-6; a weak D match, TRBD1 (6 bases). Germline loops: CDR1 MNHNS, CDR2 SASEGT. CDR3 length: 15 amino acids. Trimming cost V 1 base and J 9 bases, with 13 bases left between them. CDR3 DNA: TGTGCCAGCAGTGAAGGGAAGACAGGTCGTTCACCCCTCCACTTT. It yields the protein CASSEGKTGRSPLHF.

CDR3 bases: TGTGCCAGCAAGGAGACGGCAAATTCACCCCTCCACTTT. Its translation: CASKETANSPLHF. This chain uses TRBV9 with TRBJ1-6; D is uncertain. CDR1 is SGDLS and CDR2 is YYNGEE in the germline V gene. The CDR3 totals 13 residues. V lost 6 bases, J lost 7 bases, and 11 bases lay in between.

The rearrangement links TRBV5-1 to TRBJ1-2, with 8 bases aligning to TRBD1. Looked up from germline, CDR1 is SGHRS and CDR2 is YFSETQ. This CDR3 has 14 residues. Trimming at V came to 5 bases and at J to 4 bases, leaving 7 bases not matched to a gene. The CDR3 is CASSYQGAGYGYTF. Here the CDR3 DNA reads TGCGCCAGCAGTTACCAGGGGGCAGGCTATGGCTACACCTTC.

The chain joins TRBV9 to TRBJ1-2, with 7 bases identical to TRBD1. The CDR3 extends over 13 amino acids. The germline CDR1 and CDR2 sequences are SGDLS and YYNGEE. J gave up 8 bases and V 0 bases, and 4 bases lay outside the gene matches. CDR3 sequence: CASSVGAGGGYTF. CDR3 bases: TGTGCCAGCAGCGTAGGTGCAGGGGGAGGCTACACCTTC.